The text below deals with one T cell receptor beta chain. This clonotype was recorded at least ten times. The antigen this receptor binds is unknown. No base qualities exist here, and no much larger clone lies one base off it. The data stem from a study of T-cell memory formation after mild COVID-19 (dated by TCRdb to the early 2020s). Study-level background: TCR sequence clusters from the two donors were largely donor specific. Longitudinal TCRalpha and TCRbeta repertoire sequencing tracked T-cell clones expanding and contracting after mild COVID-19 in a couple of donors. The cohort comprised two young, previously healthy adult volunteers, one female and one male. Study-wide conclusions, independent of this receptor: Clones that contracted from day 15 to 85 showed balanced CD4/CD8 phenotypes, whereas a second wave of clones that expanded from day 15 to 37 leaned towards CD4+. Some responding clones were detected in pre-infection memory, which suggested that pre-existing cross-reactive memory T cells had joined the SARS-CoV-2 response. The second-wave clones that peaked on day 37 were not confirmed to be SARS-CoV-2 specific. The study included only a couple of mild cases, and larger cohorts that include severe cases with pre-infection samples were judged to be necessary. Contracting CD4+ clones were located mainly in the CM and EM memory subsets, whereas CD8+ clones were found to be enriched in EMRA.

Ficoll-Paque density gradient centrifugation was the method used to isolate PBMCs. Sequencing was carried out with an Illumina NovaSeq 6000. cDNA libraries for TCRalpha and TCRbeta were prepared by 5'RACE using constant-segment primers, with sample barcodes and unique molecular identifiers added. RNA was extracted from every sample with Trizol reagent. Libraries were amplified in two PCR steps, with a second sample barcode and Illumina TruSeq adapters added in the second step. Sequencing of libraries was performed on an Illumina NovaSeq with 2 x 150 bp paired-end reads. The paper's processing steps were these. With migec v1.2.7, reads were demultiplexed and then collapsed into UMI-guided consensus sequences. Using mixcr v2.1.11, the UMI consensuses were aligned to TRA and TRB V and J templates and assembled into clonotypes. A clonotype was counted as expanded or contracted only when both edgeR and NoisET called the clonotype significant, with the noise models trained on biological replicates. For edgeR calls, a false discovery rate-adjusted p below 0.01 and a log2 fold-change threshold of 1 were applied. As an exploratory analysis of dynamics, max-normalized trajectories of the 1000 most abundant clonotypes were examined by PCA with hierarchical clustering. The CD4 or CD8 phenotype of responding clones was assigned using the separately sequenced CD4+ and CD8+ repertoires. TCRdb reprocessed the public reads (quality trimming at Q25 with fastp, clone calling with MiXCR) and kept in-frame beta chains. Identical CDR3 proteins give one entry, which carries the most common genes and DNA. These V and J calls rely on TCRdb rather than the paper's analysis. Within this sample are roughly 130,000 distinct CDR3 sequences, with 17% of them counted one time only. The leading ten clones occupy 5% to 5.5% of the sample.

The material sequenced was PBMCs or a T cell subset sorted from them (not recorded which). The clonotype originates from a man aged 18 to 29 who had mild COVID-19 (a few samples of this study predate the infection). The sample titles of this study are shuffled in the database, so cell type and time point are left out; the donor was told from shared clones.

The CDR3 in this case is CAWSPGAGLGANVLTF. The bases read TGTGCCTGGAGTCCGGGCGCGGGCCTGGGGGCCAACGTCCTGACTTTC. This chain joins TRBV30 to TRBJ2-6; TRBD2 is possibly the D segment (5 matching bases). Counted from cysteine to phenylalanine, this CDR3 has 16 amino acids. Of the read, only the CDR3 DNA is kept; its 48 bases are in frame from base 1. V is cut by 2 bases and J by 4 bases, and the space between the germline ends is 15 bases. Sequences GTSNPN (CDR1) and SVGIG (CDR2) are obtained from the germline V gene (reference sequence).